The T cell receptor (beta chain) under discussion was sequenced for a study of cytomegalovirus exposure and HLA in healthy donors. Study outcomes and limitations: The classifier, whose performance was assessed in both the original and validation cohorts, reportedly diagnosed cytomegalovirus status with high specificity and sensitivity.

To note about this clone: Its cognate antigen is unknown.

Researchers ran the PCR with 60 Vbeta and 13 Jbeta primers. Per the study methods: A follow-up analysis tallied about 80 million unique TCR beta chains, roughly 10 million shared. The method was immunoSEQ multiplex PCR; TCRdb's version includes in-frame clones alone and lacks a portion of them. Clone size and the V and J calls come from that table; the DNA yielded D and trimming. The data contain more than 95,000 clones, roughly 15% of them seen just once; the ten biggest clones take up roughly 0.89%. The CDR3 runs 14 residues. CDR1 and CDR2 from the germline V gene are SGHVS and FNYEAQ. The V gene end was trimmed by 5 bases and the J gene end by 9 bases; junction bases not matched to a gene: 8.

The chain employs TRBV7-6 and TRBJ2-1, with 9 bases fitting TRBD2. What was sequenced was PBMCs. This TCR was recovered from a female donor in good health and CMV-seronegative. The CDR3 DNA is TGTGCCAGCAGCCTTAGCGGGAGATATGGTGAGCAGTTCTTC. Residues: CASSLSGRYGEQFF.